This T cell receptor (beta chain) was identified during a study of tumor-infiltrating lymphocytes in primary liver carcinoma. At the level of the study: The patients included men and women who were aged 30 to 69 years. The study, taken as a whole, reports: Tumors significantly exceeded blood in top-250-clone fraction (p = 0.039).

This clonotype was seen ten or more times. The target antigen is unknown. This CDR3 has 13 amino acids. The germline gives CDR1 SNHLY, CDR2 FYNNEI. V was trimmed by 3 bases and J by 4 bases, leaving 10 bases between them. Making TCR beta cDNA involved roughly 0.55 ug total RNA and a constant-region primer. It was through three nested multiplex PCR rounds of slightly modified ARM-PCR that TCR beta libraries arose. It was with TRBV1-TRBV30 forward primers and a C-beta reverse primer that the first two PCR rounds were run, at approximately 10 cycles each. In TCRdb, the multiplex PCR reads were re-called with MiXCR into one record per CDR3 protein. Here the sample spans under 45,000 distinct CDR3 sequences, approximately 73% being singletons. The study co-extracted DNA and RNA from 20-30 mg of unsorted bulk tissue. Viable tumor cell content exceeded 80% in every tumor sample.

The sequence came from a man aged 35 to 55 with primary liver carcinoma and hepatitis B virus infection. The sequenced sample consisted of liver tumor tissue from sampling region 4. Stated subset: tumor region T4, right-lateral pole. The chain combines TRBV2 with TRBJ2-7; D remains unclear. CDR3: CASSDLISYEQYF. The CDR3 DNA sequence: TGTGCCAGCAGTGACCTTATTTCTTACGAGCAGTACTTC. The variable domain in full, completed from reference TRBV2 and TRBJ2-7, reads EPEVTQTPSHQVTQMGQEVILRCVPISNHLYFYWYRQILGQKVEFLVSFYNNEISEKSEIFDDQFSVERPDGSNFTLKIRSTKLEDSAMYFCASSDLISYEQYFGPGTRLTVT.